The 13 T cell receptor beta chains in this list originate from one sample, sequenced in a study of cytomegalovirus exposure and HLA in healthy donors. The study ran its PCR with 60 Vbeta and 13 Jbeta primers. The assay was immunoSEQ multiplex PCR, and TCRdb's table has in-frame clones only and misses some. Among 130,000 or so clones listed, about 70% were seen once. Material for sequencing was PBMCs. These receptors all stem from a woman between 40 and 50 years old in good health and CMV-seropositive.

The rearrangement uses TRBV5-4 and TRBJ2-5, with 16 bases identical to TRBD2. In germline, CDR1 is SGHNT, CDR2 YYREEE (reference sequence). The CDR3 length is 18 residues. V was pared by 5 bases and J by 5 bases, with 12 bases of the junction left unmatched. The CDR3 is CASSFRGTSGGARETQYF. CDR3 sequence (DNA): TGTGCCAGCAGTTTCAGGGGGACTAGCGGGGGGGCCAGGGAGACCCAGTACTTC.

The chain employs TRBV6-1 and TRBJ1-5; 8 bases line up with TRBD1. The CDR3 spans 14 residues. The germline gives CDR1 MNHNS, CDR2 SASEGT. V was clipped by 1 base and J by 9 bases; unmatched bases: 5. As DNA, the CDR3 is TGTGCCAGCAGTGAAGGACAGGGGCACTGGCCCCAGCATTTT. Translated, it gives CASSEGQGHWPQHF.

The rearrangement uses TRBV5-6 and TRBJ2-7, with D possibly being TRBD2 (5 bases). Germline V CDR1 and CDR2: SGHDT, YYEEEE. This CDR3 has 14 residues. Between the trimmed V and J ends, which lost 4 bases and 3 bases, there was a span of 14 bases. As DNA, the CDR3 is TGTGCCAGCAGCGACCCTTTGGGAGTCTACGAGCAGTACTTC. Its translation: CASSDPLGVYEQYF.

In its sample, this clone was seen a few times. The chain recombines TRBV5-1 with TRBJ1-2; D not certain. This CDR3 is built from 14 residues. Trimming left V 1 base short and J 4 bases short, with 11 bases between. CDR1 and CDR2 (germline): SGHRS, YFSETQ. The CDR3 loop is CASSLNPSFYGYTF. As DNA, the CDR3 is TGCGCCAGCAGCTTGAATCCTTCCTTCTATGGCTACACCTTC.

This rearrangement joins TRBV15 to TRBJ2-5, with TRBD2 matching 11 bases. The CDR3 runs to 20 residues. Trimming at V came to 3 bases and at J to 3 bases, leaving 18 bases not matched to a gene. The V gene's germline CDR1 is LNHNV and CDR2 YYDKDF (reference sequence). The CDR3 DNA reads as TGTGCCACCAGCAGCCTCCAGATGGGGGGACTAGCGGATCGCAAAGAGACCCAGTACTTC. Translation gives CATSSLQMGGLADRKETQYF.

CDR3 amino acids: CASSLGLEREQYF. CDR3 sequence (DNA): TGTGCCAGCAGCTTGGGACTAGAGCGCGAGCAGTACTTC. The chain carries TRBV7-2 and TRBJ2-7; 8 bases line up with TRBD2. The CDR3 consists of 13 residues. Trimming at V came to 3 bases and at J to 6 bases, leaving 4 bases not matched to a gene. Germline CDR1 and CDR2: SGHTA and FQGNSA.

This clone was detected only once. The J gene is TRBJ1-2, the V gene TRBV6-6, with 11 bases matching TRBD1. The germline V gene encodes CDR1 MNHNY and CDR2 SVGAGI (reference sequence). V was pared by 9 bases and J by 8 bases, with 5 bases of the junction left unmatched. The CDR3 runs to 12 residues. As DNA, the CDR3 is TGTGCCAGTCGGACAGGGGGCTCGGGCTACACCTTC. It specifies CASRTGGSGYTF.

V is TRBV6-5 and J is TRBJ2-7; 7 bases agree with TRBD1. The CDR3 spans 14 residues. Germline V gene data show CDR1 as MNHEY and CDR2 as SVGAGI. Unmatched junction bases numbered 9, after V lost 6 bases and J lost 4 bases. The CDR3 nucleotides read TGTGCCAGCAGATACGGACAGGAAACATACGAGCAGTACTTC. It codes for CASRYGQETYEQYF.

This clone was seen only a few times. The chain has TRBV5-1 and TRBJ2-1; the match to TRBD1 covers 9 bases. This CDR3 spans 17 amino acids. Germline lookup yields CDR1 SGHRS and CDR2 YFSETQ. Trimming cost V 0 bases and J 7 bases; bases outside gene matches: 11. The CDR3 is CASSLGAGTGRGNEQFF. The CDR3 bases are TGCGCCAGCAGCTTGGGAGCCGGGACAGGGAGGGGGAATGAGCAGTTCTTC.

This clone occurred once. The chain is built from TRBV7-2 and TRBJ1-1; 8 bases map to TRBD1. Germline-derived CDR1 and CDR2 are SGHTA and FQGNSA. This CDR3 is 15 amino acids long. V dropped 3 bases and J dropped 5; count of bases not matched to a gene: 8. CDR3 coding DNA: TGTGCCAGCAGCTTTTACACAGGGGGGAATACTGAAGCTTTCTTT. Protein product: CASSFYTGGNTEAFF.

The chain combines TRBV11-2 with TRBJ1-3, with a weak D call TRBD1 (6 bases). Looked up from germline, CDR1 is SGHAT and CDR2 is FQNNGV. V was pared by 3 bases and J by 4 bases, with 13 bases between. This CDR3 region has 15 residues. CDR3 nucleotides: TGTGCCAGCAGCTTCTCGGGGCAGGGGGGAAACACCATATATTTT. This gives the protein CASSFSGQGGNTIYF.

J is TRBJ2-2 and V is TRBV5-4, with no clear D. CDR3 length equals 13 residues. CDR1 is SGHNT and CDR2 is YYREEE in the germline V gene (reference sequence). Trimming took off 3 bases at V and 3 bases at J, with 6 bases between the two ends. CDR3 sequence: CASSSTYTGELFF. The CDR3 DNA is TGTGCCAGCAGCTCCACATACACCGGGGAGCTGTTTTTT.

The chain combines TRBV6-5 with TRBJ1-2; D is ambiguous. Trimming stripped 2 bases from V and 2 bases from J, with 3 bases between. The CDR3 is 12 amino acids. The germline gives CDR1 MNHEY, CDR2 SVGAGI. DNA of the CDR3: TGTGCCAGCAGTTACCCGAACTATGGCTACACCTTC. Its translation is CASSYPNYGYTF.